The 25 T cell receptor beta chains presented below share a single source sample, sequenced in a study of tumor-infiltrating lymphocytes in primary liver carcinoma. The roughly 19-33 mg bulk tissue piece was not sorted before simultaneous RNA and DNA extraction. Making TCR beta cDNA involved approximately 510 ng total RNA and a constant-region primer. TCR beta libraries came from three nested multiplex PCR rounds using slightly modified ARM-PCR. Two initial PCR rounds of approximately 10 cycles each paired TRBV1-TRBV30 forward primers with a C-beta reverse primer. TCRdb redid the calling of the multiplex PCR reads with MiXCR, one entry per CDR3 protein. The table lists more than 60,000 distinct CDR3 sequences, over 60% of them singletons, with 28% in the top ten. The sequenced sample consisted of liver tumor tissue from sampling region 4. The sample's subset: tumor region T4, right-lateral pole. Every receptor here comes from a man aged 35-49 years with primary liver carcinoma and hepatitis B virus infection.

Note on this clonotype: It is likely a read error, because the conserved phenylalanine at the end of the CDR3 is missing. The rearrangement joins TRBV6-5 to TRBJ1-5; D call uncertain. Germline lookup yields CDR1 MNHEY and CDR2 SVGAGI. V was cut by 6 bases and J by 4 bases, with 13 bases left in between. The CDR3 sequence is 14 residues long. The CDR3 reads CASRIGSFNQPQHH. The DNA for the CDR3 is TGTGCCAGCAGGATAGGGAGCTTTAATCAGCCCCAGCATCAT.

By proportion, this clonotype is medium-sized. The J gene is TRBJ2-7, the V gene TRBV6-5; 10 bases are shared with TRBD1. V shed 6 bases and J 3 bases; nucleotides not matched to a gene: 2. This CDR3 region has 13 residues. Germline CDR1 is MNHEY and CDR2 is SVGAGI. The CDR3 is CASSRDRGYEQYF. For the CDR3, the DNA is TGTGCCAGCAGCCGGGACAGGGGCTACGAGCAGTACTTC.

This clonotype was recorded many times. CDR3 region: CASSQGAPVDEQFF. DNA of the CDR3: TGTGCCAGTAGTCAGGGAGCTCCGGTCGATGAGCAGTTCTTC. The rearrangement uses TRBV19 and TRBJ2-1, with D tentatively TRBD1 or TRBD2 (5 bases each). Germline assignment: CDR1 LNHDA and CDR2 SQIVND (reference sequence). Trimming took off 5 bases at V and 8 bases at J, with 16 bases between the two ends. This CDR3 contains 14 residues.

The J gene is TRBJ2-2, the V gene TRBV28, with 7 bases that match TRBD1. CDR3 size: 14 residues. CDR1 and CDR2 from the germline V gene are MDHEN and SYDVKM. V was pared by 5 bases and J by 7 bases, with 7 bases of the junction left unmatched. The CDR3, as DNA: TGTGCCAGCAGTGGCCAGGGGGAATTCGGGGAGCTGTTTTTT. Amino acid sequence: CASSGQGEFGELFF.

J is TRBJ2-1 and V is TRBV29-1; 8 positions agree with TRBD2. V was clipped by 7 bases and J by 9 bases; unmatched bases: 32. The CDR3 contains 20 residues. Germline values: CDR1 SQVTM, CDR2 ANQGSEA. In nucleotides, the CDR3 is TGCAGCGCCGAAAAAGGATTGGATGAACTAGCGGTAATAAATGGCAGTGAGCAGTTCTTC. This translates into CSAEKGLDELAVINGSEQFF.

The chain employs TRBV28 and TRBJ1-2, with 10 nucleotides matching TRBD1. The CDR3 has 18 amino acids. Germline-derived CDR1 and CDR2 are MDHEN and SYDVKM. With 6 bases clipped from V and 5 bases from J, the junction kept 18 bases outside the gene matches. The CDR3 sequence is CASSRRNSAGTGDYGYTF. In DNA form, the CDR3 reads TGTGCCAGCAGCCGACGCAACAGCGCGGGGACAGGGGATTATGGCTACACCTTC.

This clonotype has just a few counts. This rearrangement joins TRBV25-1 to TRBJ2-5; perhaps TRBD1 as D (6 bases). V was clipped by 2 bases and J by 4 bases, with 14 bases between them. The length of the CDR3 is 15 residues. CDR1 MGHDK and CDR2 SYGVNS come from the germline V gene. The CDR3 is CASSELTGPGETQYF. CDR3 in DNA: TGTGCCAGCAGTGAACTTACAGGGCCAGGAGAGACCCAGTACTTC. Full variable domain (rest looked up from reference TRBV25-1 and TRBJ2-5): EADIYQTPRYLVIGTGKKITLECSQTMGHDKMYWYQQDPGMELHLIHYSYGVNSTEKGDLSSESTVSRIRTEHFPLTLESARPSHTSQYLCASSELTGPGETQYFGPGTRLLVL.

Of note for this clonotype: A much larger clone lies a single base off, so this may be a read error. Because the CDR3 is missing its conserved closing phenylalanine or tryptophan, this is likely a read error. The chain joins TRBV5-1 to TRBJ2-7; D possibly uses TRBD1 or TRBD2 (5 bases each). Trimming took off 4 bases at V and 0 bases at J, with 14 bases between the two ends. Germline values: CDR1 SGHRS, CDR2 YFSETQ. This CDR3 spans 15 amino acids. CDR3 coding DNA: TGCGCCAGCAGCCGGGACCCGCTAAGCTCCTACGAGCAGTACCTC. It is translated as CASSRDPLSSYEQYL.

Concerning this clonotype itself: A read error is likely, as this CDR3 ends without the conserved phenylalanine or tryptophan. The CDR3 loop reads CASSYGQSNTGELFV. CDR3 bases: TGTGCTAGCAGCTATGGACAGTCGAACACCGGGGAGCTGTTTGTT. The chain couples TRBV5-5 to TRBJ2-2, with a tentative D call TRBD1 (6 bases). Germline V gene sequence: CDR1 SGHKS, CDR2 YYEKEE (reference sequence). This CDR3 spans 15 amino acids.

This clonotype was observed a handful of times. This chain connects TRBV4-1 to TRBJ1-1; D unresolved. V lost 7 bases to trimming and J lost 4 bases, with 16 bases between them. The CDR3 has 14 amino acids. Germline CDR1 is MGHRA and CDR2 is YSYEKL. The CDR3 is CASIPHREVTEAFF. CDR3 DNA: TGCGCCAGCATCCCACACCGGGAGGTCACTGAAGCTTTCTTT.

A note on this clonotype: A read error may account for a junction end that differs from germline. CDR3: CSVKDSGEGKTQYF. The CDR3 DNA reads TGCAGCGTTAAAGATTCAGGGGAAGGGAAGACCCAGTACTTC. This chain connects TRBV29-1 to TRBJ2-5; possible D gene TRBD1, 6 bases. Germline V gene lookup returns CDR1 SQVTM and CDR2 ANQGSEA. This CDR3 comprises 14 residues.

CDR3 DNA: TGTGCCAGCAGCTTGTCGCCGGACAGGTTCGGCGTGCAGTACTTC. Its translation: CASSLSPDRFGVQYF. The chain couples TRBV5-4 to TRBJ2-7; 7 bases align to TRBD1. From germline, CDR1 is SGHNT and CDR2 YYREEE (reference sequence). There are 15 residues in the CDR3. Losses at the gene ends were 1 base for V and 9 bases for J; bases not matched to a gene: 13.

This clonotype showed up just a few times. A much larger clone lies one base from this, so it may be a read error. This chain uses TRBV6-1 with TRBJ2-5; 10 nucleotides line up with TRBD2. Germline loops: CDR1 MNHNS, CDR2 SASEGT. This CDR3 is built from 14 residues. Trimming removed 8 bases from V and 9 bases from J; junction bases left unmatched: 12. CDR3 nucleotide sequence: TGTGCCAGCGATGGGCTAGCGGGAGTTGAGGCCCAGTACTTC. Protein product: CASDGLAGVEAQYF.

This clonotype occurred a few times. The junction departs from the called germline gene at one end, perhaps through a read error. The chain recombines TRBV11-2 with TRBJ2-7; perhaps TRBD2 as D (5 bases). Germline loops: CDR1 SGHAT, CDR2 FQNNGV. This CDR3 is built from 15 residues. The CDR3 DNA follows: TGTGCCAGTAGCTCTATAGGAGGCCGGAGGTACGAGCAGTACTTC. Amino acids: CASSSIGGRRYEQYF.

The rearrangement uses TRBV2 and TRBJ2-7, with 11 nucleotides matching TRBD2. This CDR3 comprises 15 residues. The J segment lost 4 bases and the V segment lost 4 bases, leaving 6 bases of the junction unmatched. Germline V CDR1 and CDR2: SNHLY, FYNNEI. CDR3 residues: CASSVTSGVKYEQYF. CDR3 coding DNA: TGTGCCAGCAGTGTGACTAGCGGGGTTAAATACGAGCAGTACTTC.

Concerning this clonotype: At one boundary the junction diverges from the germline segment, which might be a read error. The chain combines TRBV5-1 with TRBJ1-1, with D maybe TRBD1 (5 bases). The germline gives CDR1 SGHRS, CDR2 YFSETQ. The CDR3 runs to 13 residues. The CDR3 DNA reads as TGCGCCAGCAGCCCGGGACCGGGAACTGAAGCTCTCTTT. It specifies CASSPGPGTEALF.

The gene calls are TRBV20-1 and TRBJ1-2; the D is unclear. Trimming took 4 bases from V and 2 from J, leaving 17 bases between them. This CDR3 has 15 residues. The germline V gene encodes CDR1 DFQATT and CDR2 SNEGSKA (reference sequence). The CDR3: CSATAAVPINYGYTF. The CDR3, as DNA: TGCAGTGCTACGGCCGCAGTCCCCATCAACTATGGCTACACCTTC.

Many counts were recorded for this clonotype. The chain recombines TRBV6-5 with TRBJ1-4, with unresolved D. The V and J ends lost 1 base and 4 bases respectively, with 16 bases between them. CDR1 is MNHEY and CDR2 is SVGAGI in the germline V gene. The CDR3 contains 17 residues. The CDR3 loop reads CASSYYWDSALNEKLFF. The DNA of the CDR3 is TGTGCCAGCAGTTACTATTGGGATTCGGCGCTTAATGAAAAACTGTTTTTT.

As regards this clonotype: Compared with germline, one end of the junction differs, possibly owing to a read error. The chain is built from TRBV7-8 and TRBJ2-2; a possible D gene is TRBD2 (7 bases). The CDR3 loop spans 14 amino acids. Germline V lookup: CDR1 SGHVS, CDR2 FQNEAQ. The CDR3 DNA reads TGTGCCAGCAGCTTATCGGGGGGCATCGGGGAGATGTTTTTT. Its protein is CASSLSGGIGEMFF.

The rearrangement links TRBV10-1 to TRBJ2-3, with D hard to call. Between the trimmed V and J ends, which lost 3 bases and 2 bases, there was a span of 6 bases. The CDR3 runs 13 residues. CDR1 WNHNN and CDR2 SYGVQD come from the germline V gene (reference sequence). The CDR3 protein is CASSDTNTDTQYF. The DNA for the CDR3 is TGCGCCAGCAGTGATACTAACACAGATACGCAGTATTTT.

With regard to this clonotype: Lacking the conserved final phenylalanine or tryptophan, this CDR3 likely reflects a read error. This chain joins TRBV6-1 and TRBJ1-2; no firm D call. V was pared by 4 bases and J by 9 bases, with 6 bases between. The germline V gene has CDR1 MNHNS and CDR2 SASEGT. This CDR3 contains 10 residues. DNA for the CDR3: TGTGCCAGCAGTGGTGGTAGCTACACCTTA. This encodes CASSGGSYTL.

This clonotype was recorded at least ten times. The CDR3 spells CASSFLQYTGELFF. CDR3 in DNA: TGTGCCAGCAGCTTCTTACAGTACACCGGGGAGCTGTTTTTT. The gene calls are TRBV7-8 and TRBJ2-2; no reliable D call. Germline lookup yields CDR1 SGHVS and CDR2 FQNEAQ. This CDR3 has 14 amino acids. V was clipped by 3 bases and J by 3 bases, with 8 bases between them.

This clonotype was counted at least ten times. The V gene is TRBV10-3, the J gene TRBJ1-2; D remains unclear. The CDR3 runs 11 residues. The V gene's germline CDR1 is ENHRY and CDR2 SYGVKD. V dropped 8 bases and J dropped 5 bases, with 9 bases sitting between them. The CDR3 region is CAIEAPYGYTF. The CDR3 DNA sequence: TGTGCCATCGAGGCGCCATATGGCTACACCTTC.

For this clonotype: This clone may be a read error of a much larger clone one base away. V is TRBV29-1 and J is TRBJ2-3; a weak D match, TRBD2 (5 bases). The germline V gene encodes CDR1 SQVTM and CDR2 ANQGSEA. CDR3 length: 15 residues. The germline V and J ends were trimmed by 3 bases and 3 bases, with 16 bases remaining between them. The CDR3 loop reads CSVEVGGAVTDTQYF. The DNA for the CDR3 is TGCAGCGTTGAGGTCGGTGGAGCGGTGACAGATACGCAGTATTTT.

As for this clonotype: A junction boundary mismatches the germline segment, possibly from a read error. The chain employs TRBV11-2 and TRBJ2-2, with a weak D call TRBD2 (5 bases). Germline CDR1 reads SGHAT; CDR2 reads FQNNGV. This CDR3 contains 17 residues. The CDR3 loop is CANSYIAQLEDTGELLF. The CDR3 DNA sequence: TGTGCCAACAGCTATATCGCACAGCTAGAAGACACCGGGGAGCTGTTATTT. Looking up the rest from reference TRBV11-2 and TRBJ2-2 gives the full variable domain: EAGVAQSPRYKIIEKRQSVAFWCNPISGHATLYWYQQILGQGPKLLIQFQNNGVVDDSQLPKDRFSAERLKGVDSTLKIQPAKLEDSAVYLCANSYIAQLEDTGELLFGEGSRLTVL.